This T cell receptor (beta chain) was profiled in a study of T cell repertoires in cytomegalovirus infection. As for the study in general: Recently identified HLA-C-restricted CMV epitopes were among the peptides used. Study-wide results and limits: Ex vivo responses were dominated by HLA-C-restricted CMV-specific TCR beta clonotypes.

TCRdb passed the reads through MiXCR, listing each CDR3 protein once. Of 600,000 to 700,000 distinct CDR3 sequences in the sample, around 30% are singletons; the top ten hold 15% to 20%. This CDR3 spans 13 amino acids. Germline-derived CDR1 and CDR2 are LNHDA and SQIVND (reference sequence). Trimming took 8 bases from V and 0 from J, leaving 10 bases between them. In regard to this clonotype: Its antigen is as yet unknown.

The chain has TRBV19 and TRBJ1-1; tentatively, D is TRBD1 (6 bases). The sequence derives from a human donor in good health (CMV status not recorded). Some clones in this sample may be carry-over from other donors' samples. The sample was cultured PBMCs, taken from culture after CMV antigen stimulation. The CDR3 sequence is CASGGRLNTEAFF. CDR3 nucleotide sequence: TGTGCCAGTGGGGGCCGATTGAACACTGAAGCTTTCTTT.